Following are 18 T cell receptor beta chains from one sample sequenced in a study of T cells in localized non-small cell lung cancer. Libraries were prepared by immunoSEQ multiplex PCR; TCRdb keeps only in-frame clonotypes and omits some of them. The table includes around 100,000 clones, approximately 88% detected once. The material sequenced was peripheral blood, taken before any cancer treatment. The receptors stem from a man aged 40 to 70 with stage I squamous cell lung carcinoma.

J is TRBJ1-5 and V is TRBV28; 7 bases agree with TRBD1. The CDR3 runs to 17 residues. V trimming: 0 bases; J trimming: 2 bases; junction bases outside the gene matches: 7. Germline CDR1 is MDHEN and CDR2 is SYDVKM. CDR3 nucleotide sequence: TGTGCCAGCAGTTTATGGGGGAAAACAGGGGGCAATCAGCCCCAGCATTTT. It is translated as CASSLWGKTGGNQPQHF. The entire variable domain, with the rest obtained from reference TRBV28 and TRBJ1-5, is as follows: DVKVTQSSRYLVKRTGEKVFLECVQDMDHENMFWYRQDPGLGLRLIYFSYDVKMKEKGDIPEGYSVSREKKERFSLILESASTNQTSMYLCASSLWGKTGGNQPQHFGDGTRLSIL.

The V gene is TRBV5-5, the J gene TRBJ1-2; D might be TRBD1 (5 bases). CDR3 length equals 13 residues. Germline CDR1 is SGHKS and CDR2 is YYEKEE (reference sequence). Trimming stripped 0 bases from V and 7 bases from J, with 10 bases between. The CDR3 loop is CASSLEGFGGYTF. The DNA for the CDR3 is TGTGCCAGCAGCTTGGAGGGGTTTGGTGGCTACACCTTC. The complete variable domain, with remaining parts taken from reference TRBV5-5 and TRBJ1-2, reads DAGVTQSPTHLIKTRGQQVTLRCSPISGHKSVSWYQQVLGQGPQFIFQYYEKEERGRGNFPDRFSARQFPNYSSELNVNALLLGDSALYLCASSLEGFGGYTFGSGTRLTVV.

The chain couples TRBV6-1 to TRBJ2-7, with D uncertain. From germline, CDR1 is MNHNS and CDR2 SASEGT. Deletions cut 2 bases from V and 2 bases from J, with 10 bases between. CDR3 length: 14 amino acids. CDR3 nucleotides: TGTGCCAGCAGTGAAAGGGCGGTAACCTACGAGCAGTACTTC. It codes for CASSERAVTYEQYF.

The chain carries TRBV5-1 and TRBJ2-1, with 9 positions matching TRBD1. The CDR3 has 16 residues. V shed 4 bases, J shed 2 bases, and the junction held 7 bases outside the gene matches. The V gene's germline CDR1 is SGHRS and CDR2 YFSETQ. CDR3: CASSLQGQGPYNEQFF. Here the CDR3 DNA reads TGCGCCAGCAGCCTGCAAGGACAGGGGCCCTACAATGAGCAGTTCTTC.

The chain combines TRBV7-8 with TRBJ2-7; 8 bases fit TRBD2. This CDR3 is 15 amino acids long. V shed 5 bases and J 4 bases; nucleotides not matched to a gene: 10. Germline V gives CDR1 SGHVS, CDR2 FQNEAQ. CDR3 sequence reads: CASSHGLAGLYEQYF. The CDR3 nucleotides read TGTGCCAGCAGCCACGGACTAGCCGGGCTGTACGAGCAGTACTTC.

In this sample, this clone turned up once. Other DNA sequences from this sample encode an identical CDR3 as well. The CDR3 reads CASSPGTGYEQYF. The CDR3 DNA reads TGTGCCAGCTCCCCTGGGACAGGTTACGAGCAGTACTTC. The chain employs TRBV18 and TRBJ2-7, with 8 bases lining up with TRBD1. Trimming cost V 6 bases and J 4 bases; bases outside gene matches: 5. Germline CDR1 and CDR2: KGHSH and LQKENI. The CDR3 is 13 amino acids.

The chain couples TRBV28 to TRBJ1-6; D might be TRBD1 (6 bases). The CDR3 runs 16 residues. CDR1 and CDR2 (germline): MDHEN, SYDVKM. The germline V and J ends were trimmed by 5 bases and 6 bases, with 17 bases remaining between them. The CDR3 loop reads CASSTLGGRSNSPLHF. Written as DNA, the CDR3 is TGTGCCAGCAGTACCTTGGGGGGGCGCAGTAATTCACCCCTCCACTTT.

This chain connects TRBV18 to TRBJ2-7; D might be TRBD2 (6 bases). The CDR3 has 14 amino acids. The germline V gene has CDR1 KGHSH and CDR2 LQKENI. Trimming cost V 4 bases and J 5 bases, with 15 bases left between them. CDR3 sequence (DNA): TGTGCCAGCTCACAACCGGGACTCCCTGACGAGCAGTACTTC. This sequence encodes CASSQPGLPDEQYF.

V is TRBV7-2 and J is TRBJ1-1; TRBD1 is a possible D gene (6 bases). Germline V lookup: CDR1 SGHTA, CDR2 FQGNSA. Between the trimmed V and J ends, which lost 3 bases and 4 bases, there was a span of 12 bases. The CDR3 consists of 14 residues. CDR3 in amino acids: CASSLYRVSTEAFF. The CDR3, as DNA: TGTGCCAGCAGCTTGTACAGGGTAAGCACTGAAGCTTTCTTT.

The rearrangement uses TRBV19 and TRBJ2-3; D is perhaps TRBD2 (6 bases). CDR3 size: 14 residues. V lost 9 bases to trimming and J lost 2 bases, with 15 bases between them. Germline-derived CDR1 and CDR2 are LNHDA and SQIVND (reference sequence). CDR3 sequence reads: CASGGVLFTDTQYF. The DNA for the CDR3 is TGTGCCAGCGGCGGGGTGCTTTTCACAGATACGCAGTATTTT.

The chain combines TRBV5-5 with TRBJ1-5; possible D gene TRBD1, 6 bases. V lost 4 bases and J lost 9, with 17 bases in between. Germline V lookup: CDR1 SGHKS, CDR2 YYEKEE (reference sequence). This CDR3 contains 14 residues. The CDR3 protein is CASSLDSQGRPQHF. Written as DNA, the CDR3 is TGTGCCAGCAGCCTGGACAGTCAAGGGCGGCCCCAGCATTTT.

The chain carries TRBV5-1 and TRBJ2-7; D possibly corresponds to TRBD1 (6 bases). The germline gives CDR1 SGHRS, CDR2 YFSETQ. V dropped 7 bases and J dropped 2 bases, with 16 bases sitting between them. This CDR3 has 14 amino acids. CDR3 amino acids: CASQKGQGTYEQYF. DNA for the CDR3: TGCGCCAGCCAGAAGGGGCAGGGGACCTACGAGCAGTACTTC. The full variable domain, rest sourced from reference TRBV5-1 and TRBJ2-7, is KAGVTQTPRYLIKTRGQQVTLSCSPISGHRSVSWYQQTPGQGLQFLFEYFSETQRNKGNFPGRFSGRQFSNSRSEMNVSTLELGDSALYLCASQKGQGTYEQYFGPGTRLTVT.

This sequence joins TRBV7-2 and TRBJ1-6, with D perhaps TRBD1 (5 bases). The CDR3 is made up of 14 amino acids. In germline, CDR1 is SGHTA, CDR2 FQGNSA. The V gene lost 1 base and the J gene lost 13 bases, with 14 bases spanning the gap. The CDR3, as DNA: TGTGCCAGCAGCTTAGGAGGAAGTAGGGGTCCCCTCCACTTT. Protein: CASSLGGSRGPLHF.

The chain couples TRBV18 to TRBJ1-5, with TRBD1 matching 9 bases. The germline CDR1 and CDR2 sequences are KGHSH and LQKENI. V lost 4 bases to trimming and J lost 0 bases; unmatched junction nucleotides: 7. This CDR3 comprises 17 residues. The CDR3 DNA follows: TGTGCCAGCTCACTCGGACAGGGGACGACTAGCAATCAGCCCCAGCATTTT. Translating gives CASSLGQGTTSNQPQHF.

The V and J genes are TRBV7-9 and TRBJ1-3; TRBD1 aligns across 7 bases. Per the germline V gene, CDR1 is SEHNR and CDR2 is FQNEAQ (reference sequence). V shed 8 bases and J 7 bases; nucleotides not matched to a gene: 17. The CDR3 runs to 16 residues. CDR3 in DNA: TGTGCCAGCGGCTCCCAGGGGGAGGGGGCGAAGAACACCATATATTTT. It yields the protein CASGSQGEGAKNTIYF.

The rearrangement uses TRBV13 and TRBJ2-1; 9 nucleotides align to TRBD2. V shed 3 bases, J shed 7 bases, and the junction held 10 bases outside the gene matches. This CDR3 is 16 amino acids long. Germline CDR1 PRHDT, CDR2 FYEKMQ (reference sequence). CDR3 sequence reads: CASSFRERGARNEQFF. The DNA of the CDR3 is TGTGCCAGCAGCTTCCGAGAGCGGGGGGCTCGAAATGAGCAGTTCTTC.

This sequence joins TRBV6-5 and TRBJ2-2; no reliable D call. The V gene lost 2 bases and the J gene lost 2 bases, with 3 bases spanning the gap. The CDR3 extends over 13 amino acids. The V gene's germline CDR1 is MNHEY and CDR2 SVGAGI. The CDR3 reads CASSYDNTGELFF. The CDR3 DNA is TGTGCCAGCAGTTACGACAACACCGGGGAGCTGTTTTTT.

This chain uses TRBV5-1 with TRBJ2-4; D assignment may be TRBD1 or TRBD2 (7 bases each). Germline loops: CDR1 SGHRS, CDR2 YFSETQ. The CDR3 consists of 14 residues. V lost 3 bases and J 6 bases, leaving 13 bases between the germline ends. The CDR3 DNA sequence: TGCGCCAGCAGCTCCACAGGGGAGGGAAACATTCAGTACTTC. Residues: CASSSTGEGNIQYF.